This record looks at one T cell receptor (beta chain) sequence and its context. The CDR3 covers 13 residues. The germline V gene encodes CDR1 SGHTA and CDR2 FQGNSA. V lost 5 bases to trimming and J lost 7 bases; unmatched junction nucleotides: 4. These data come from a study of OX40 agonist ivuxolimab in advanced cancers. Data came from immunoSEQ multiplex PCR; TCRdb stores just in-frame clones and leaves some out. The data contain about 60,000 clones, approximately 91% of them singletons. This chain links TRBV7-2 with TRBJ1-2, with 10 bases identical to TRBD1. The sample consisted of CD4+ or CD8+ T cells sorted from blood, taken in a trial of the OX40 agonist ivuxolimab. The sequence was collected from an adult with an advanced solid tumor such as melanoma, head and neck, liver or kidney cancer. This chain's CDR3 is CASSGTGVGGYTF. The CDR3 DNA is TGTGCCAGCAGCGGGACAGGGGTCGGTGGCTACACCTTC. Full variable domain (outside the CDR3, taken from reference TRBV7-2 and TRBJ1-2): GAGVSQSPSNKVTEKGKDVELRCDPISGHTALYWYRQSLGQGLEFLIYFQGNSAPDKSGLPSDRFSAERTGGSVSTLTIQRTQQEDSAVYLCASSGTGVGGYTFGSGTRLTVV.